This T cell receptor beta chain was observed in a study of PD-L1 blockade in urothelial cancer. Study information: Bladder-origin urothelial cancer in males described most of the roughly 30 patients.

The J segment lost 5 bases and the V segment lost 5 bases, leaving 13 bases of the junction unmatched. The V gene's germline CDR1 is SGHTA and CDR2 FQGTGA. The CDR3 has 16 amino acids. Here immunoSEQ multiplex PCR was the method, and the copy in TCRdb shows in-frame clones only, minus some. The data show under 70,000 clones, 70% to 90% seen once. The time point here: pretreatment peripheral blood. Enrolled patients showed locally advanced or metastatic urothelial carcinoma. The J gene is TRBJ2-3, the V gene TRBV7-3; 7 bases line up with TRBD1. The sample here was PBMCs, taken around atezolizumab (anti-PD-L1) treatment. This TCR was sampled from a man between 65 and 79 years old with urothelial cancer. Written as DNA, the CDR3 is TGTGCCAGCAGCCACCAAGGGGGCGCGGGTTTAGATACGCAGTATTTT. Translated: CASSHQGGAGLDTQYF. Variable domain in full (rest from reference TRBV7-3 and TRBJ2-3): GAGVSQTPSNKVTEKGKYVELRCDPISGHTALYWYRQSLGQGPEFLIYFQGTGAADDSGLPNDRFFAVRPEGSVSTLKIQRTERGDSAVYLCASSHQGGAGLDTQYFGPGTRLTVL.